This T cell receptor beta chain was recovered during a study of blood T cell repertoires in COVID-19. In the study's own analysis: Amplification of reference gene primers provided the estimated nucleated cell counts. The table came from immunoSEQ multiplex PCR; TCRdb's copy has only in-frame clones and leaves some out. The DNA was the basis for D and trimming; V, J and clone size are from that table. The repertoire includes approximately 270,000 clones, around 88% of them detected once, and approximately 0.84% sits in the top ten. The V end lost 0 bases, the J end lost 4 bases, and 11 bases lay between the germline ends. This CDR3 comprises 15 residues. Per germline, CDR1 SGHRS and CDR2 YFSETQ.

The sequence was collected from a man aged 30-40 years with acute or convalescent COVID-19. Sequenced input: peripheral blood. The chain employs TRBV5-1 and TRBJ2-4, with D possibly TRBD2 on 6 matching bases. Here the CDR3 reads CASSLAPGGKNIQYF. CDR3 DNA: TGCGCCAGCAGCTTGGCCCCCGGGGGTAAAAACATTCAGTACTTC.